This T cell receptor beta chain was recorded in a study of T cell responses to AZD1222 COVID-19 vaccine. Study-wide results and caveats: Seropositivity was recorded at baseline in only six AZD1222 recipients. Without day 14 samples, only post-peak T cell repertoires were studied.

V dropped 2 bases and J dropped 5 bases, with 12 bases sitting between them. The CDR3 contains 15 residues. CDR1 SGHTA and CDR2 FQGTGA come from the germline V gene. As regards this clone: Its specificity is not known.

Profiling relied on immunoSEQ multiplex PCR, and the TCRdb table lists in-frame clones only, not all of them. Among more than 85,000 clones listed, more than 75% were seen once. It was second doses at about 4 or about 12 weeks that were pooled. This receptor was taken from an adult who received the AZD1222 COVID-19 vaccine. The input for sequencing was peripheral blood, taken 28 days after the second AZD1222 dose. This chain connects TRBV7-3 to TRBJ2-2; D may be TRBD1 (6 bases). The CDR3 loop reads CASSLRQVDTGELFF. CDR3 sequence (DNA): TGTGCCAGCAGCTTACGACAGGTAGATACCGGGGAGCTGTTTTTT. The whole variable domain, remainder taken from reference TRBV7-3 and TRBJ2-2, is GAGVSQTPSNKVTEKGKYVELRCDPISGHTALYWYRQSLGQGPEFLIYFQGTGAADDSGLPNDRFFAVRPEGSVSTLKIQRTERGDSAVYLCASSLRQVDTGELFFGEGSRLTVL.